A selection of T cell receptor beta chains follows, all from one sample in a study of cytomegalovirus exposure and HLA in healthy donors. TCRdb's copy holds only in-frame clones and misses some; the assay was immunoSEQ multiplex PCR. The table has 120,000 to 150,000 clones, more than 75% seen once. Sequences were obtained from PBMCs. All receptors come from a man between 18 and 35 years old in good health and CMV-seronegative. CDR3s include the opening cysteine and the closing phenylalanine or tryptophan. The D gene is left open where the match is weak. Part of the rows lack a size; the others show once, few, many or a class for expanded clones.

d_call	v_call	j_call	clone_size	cdr3_length	cdr3_nt	cdr3_aa
NA	TRBV19	TRBJ1-1	few	14	TGTGCCAGTAGGCCGGGATGGTTCAACACTGAAGCTTTCTTT	CASRPGWFNTEAFF
NA	TRBV6-5	TRBJ1-5	NA	14	TGTGCCAGCAGCCTAGACAGTGGCAATCAGCCCCAGCATTTT	CASSLDSGNQPQHF
NA	TRBV5-1	TRBJ2-5	once	16	TGCGCCAGCAGCTCCCTGCCGCGGGGCGGCCAAGAGACCCAGTACTTC	CASSSLPRGGQETQYF
NA	TRBV6-5	TRBJ1-3	NA	14	TGTGCCACCATTACTTCGCTCTCTGGAAACACCATATATTTT	CATITSLSGNTIYF
NA	TRBV19	TRBJ1-1	NA	14	TGTGCCAGTAGTATTGGAGGGGCGAACACTGAAGCTTTCTTT	CASSIGGANTEAFF
NA	TRBV25-1	TRBJ1-2	NA	13	TGTGCCAGCAGTGACAGGGGTAACTATGGCTACACCTTC	CASSDRGNYGYTF
NA	TRBV6-4	TRBJ1-2	NA	15	TGTGCCAGCAGTGACTCAGGCAAACGCGGAGGGGGCTACACCTTC	CASSDSGKRGGGYTF
TRBD1	TRBV6-6	TRBJ1-1	NA	15	TGTGCCAGCAGTAGCACCCAACAGGGGCGCACTGAAGCTTTCTTT	CASSSTQQGRTEAFF
NA	TRBV2	TRBJ2-7	NA	15	TGTGCCAGCAGTGAGGAGGCGCGGCATTCCTACGAGCAGTACTTC	CASSEEARHSYEQYF
TRBD1	TRBV18	TRBJ2-2	NA	16	TGTGCCAGCTCACAGACAGGGGGATCGAACACCGGGGAGCTGTTTTTT	CASSQTGGSNTGELFF
NA	TRBV6-4	TRBJ1-1	NA	13	TGTGCCAGCAGCCCCCGCGGGAACACTGAAGCTTTCTTT	CASSPRGNTEAFF
TRBD1	TRBV28	TRBJ1-2	NA	14	TGTGCCAGCAGCCTACAGGGGGCGGGCTATGGCTACACCTTC	CASSLQGAGYGYTF
NA	TRBV19	TRBJ2-7	once	13	TGTGCCAGTAGCCCAATCTCTGCGGGCGAGCAGTACTTC	CASSPISAGEQYF
TRBD2	TRBV6-6	TRBJ2-5	NA	15	TGTGCCAGCAGGCCCCCGGGAGGTAGTCAAGAGACCCAGTACTTC	CASRPPGGSQETQYF
NA	TRBV7-8	TRBJ2-5	NA	12	TGTGCCAGCAGCTCCGCGGTAGAGACCCAGTACTTC	CASSSAVETQYF
TRBD2	TRBV27	TRBJ2-5	NA	15	TGTGCCAGCAGAGAGACTAGCGGGAGTGTGGAGACCCAGTACTTC	CASRETSGSVETQYF
NA	TRBV30	TRBJ1-2	NA	12	TGTGCCTGGAACGGTCCAGGGGTAGGCTACACCTTC	CAWNGPGVGYTF
TRBD1	TRBV19	TRBJ1-1	NA	17	TGTGCCAGTAGCCCCAGGACAGGGGGCTTGAAAAGCACTGAAGCTTTCTTT	CASSPRTGGLKSTEAFF
NA	TRBV15	TRBJ2-7	few	13	TGTGCCACCAGCAGAGATAGGAGGGGAGAGCAGTACTTC	CATSRDRRGEQYF
TRBD2	TRBV12-5	TRBJ2-5	NA	17	TGTGCTAGTGGTTTGATAAGGACTAGCGGGAGCCTCGAGACCCAGTACTTC	CASGLIRTSGSLETQYF
TRBD1	TRBV19	TRBJ2-7	NA	14	TGTGCCAGTAGTCCGTTGACAGGGAGCTACGAGCAGTACTTC	CASSPLTGSYEQYF
TRBD1	TRBV18	TRBJ2-7	NA	15	TGTGCCAGCTCACAAGACAGGGGGCTCTCCTACGAGCAGTACTTC	CASSQDRGLSYEQYF
TRBD1	TRBV29-1	TRBJ2-7	NA	16	TGCAGCGTTGAGGGTAGGTTCCGGACAGGGGATTACGAGCAGTACTTC	CSVEGRFRTGDYEQYF
TRBD2	TRBV7-2	TRBJ2-5	NA	15	TGTGCCAGCAGCTCCCGAACGGGAGGCCAAGAGACCCAGTACTTC	CASSSRTGGQETQYF
NA	TRBV19	TRBJ1-5	NA	12	TGCGCCAGTAGCGGGAGCAATCAGCCCCAGCATTTT	CASSGSNQPQHF
NA	TRBV4-2	TRBJ2-5	NA	15	TGTGCCAGCAGCCAAGACCGGGAGCGGCAAGAGACCCAGTACTTC	CASSQDRERQETQYF
NA	TRBV4-1	TRBJ2-3	few	15	TGCGCCAGCAGCCAAGTCCAGGGACTCACAGATACGCAGTATTTT	CASSQVQGLTDTQYF
TRBD2	TRBV28	TRBJ2-7	once	14	TGTGCCGCTAAGGGACTAGCGGGATTCTACGAGCAGTACTTC	CAAKGLAGFYEQYF
NA	TRBV19	TRBJ2-7	NA	16	TGTGCCAGTAGTGCCGGCGGGTGGGGTCGAGGGTACGAGCAGTACTTC	CASSAGGWGRGYEQYF
NA	TRBV30	TRBJ1-2	NA	11	TGTGCCGGGAAACTAGGAGGTGGCTACACCTTC	CAGKLGGGYTF
NA	TRBV7-9	TRBJ1-1	few	18	TGTGCCAGCAGCTTAGGATCTTTTGACCGAGGGCGCGGCACTGAAGCTTTCTTT	CASSLGSFDRGRGTEAFF
NA	TRBV13	TRBJ1-2	few	19	TGTGCCAGCAGCGCGGATGCTCCGGGACAAAACCCCCCCAACTATGGCTACACCTTC	CASSADAPGQNPPNYGYTF
TRBD1	TRBV28	TRBJ1-2	NA	18	TGTGCCAGCAGTTTTGCTTCCGGGACAGGGATACATGGCTATGGCTACACCTTC	CASSFASGTGIHGYGYTF
TRBD2	TRBV2	TRBJ2-7	NA	13	TGTGCCAGCAGTCGACTAGCGGATTCCGAGCAGTACTTC	CASSRLADSEQYF
NA	TRBV25-1	TRBJ2-7	NA	16	TGTGCCAGCAGCCCACGGTGGGGCAGGGTAGGGCACGAGCAGTACTTC	CASSPRWGRVGHEQYF
NA	TRBV10-2	TRBJ1-3	NA	13	TGCGCCAGCAGTGCAGGGTCTGGAAACACCATATATTTT	CASSAGSGNTIYF
NA	TRBV7-9	TRBJ1-2	NA	14	TGTGCCAGCAGCTACCCCCAGGTCCTCTATGGCTACACCTTC	CASSYPQVLYGYTF
TRBD1	TRBV6-1	TRBJ1-2	once	15	TGTGCCAGCAGTGAAAGGACAGGAGCTAACTATGGCTACACCTTC	CASSERTGANYGYTF
TRBD2	TRBV19	TRBJ2-1	few	15	TGTGCCAGTAGAGAGCCGGGACTAGTCTACAATGAGCAGTTCTTC	CASREPGLVYNEQFF
NA	TRBV21-1	TRBJ2-6	once	17	TGTGCCAGCAGCACATCGGACAGGGGCTCTGGGGCCAACGTCCTGACTTTC	CASSTSDRGSGANVLTF
NA	TRBV30	TRBJ1-4	NA	13	TGTGCCGTGAGTAGGACAGACTTAGAAAAACTGTTTTTT	CAVSRTDLEKLFF
NA	TRBV7-3	TRBJ2-1	once	15	TGTGCCAGCAGCTTAACGGGGCTAGGTAACAATGAGCAGTTCTTC	CASSLTGLGNNEQFF
NA	TRBV11-2	TRBJ2-7	once	14	TGTGCCAGCAGCTTAGAGGACAGCTCCTACGAGCAGTACTTC	CASSLEDSSYEQYF